Shown below are 3 T cell receptor beta chains from a single sample sequenced in a study of lymphopenia after photon versus proton radiotherapy. Measured with immunoSEQ multiplex PCR; TCRdb has only the in-frame clones, and not every one. The table lists more than 70,000 clones, around 88% of them singletons. Sequenced material: peripheral blood, taken from a patient treated with proton-based radiotherapy. Every receptor here comes from a man in his sixties with pancreatic cancer.

This clone has only one observation. This chain uses TRBV1 with TRBJ2-3; the D call TRBD1 from the table was never checked on the DNA. TRBV1 constitutes a pseudogene. CDR3 size: 17 residues. The DNA of the CDR3 is TGCACCAGCAGCCAAGACGGTCCCGGACAGACCACAGATACGCAGTATTTT. Protein product: CTSSQDGPGQTTDTQYF.

Concerning this clone: The junction differs from germline at one of its ends, possibly a read error. The genes are TRBV7-7 and TRBJ2-5; D is unclear. The CDR3 covers 13 residues. The germline V gene has CDR1 SSHAT and CDR2 FNYEAQ (reference sequence). The CDR3 reads CASSLGSQETQYF. CDR3 coding DNA: TGTGCTAGCAGCTTGGGCAGTCAAGAGACCCAGTACTTC.

CDR3 sequence: CASTERGRGRETQYF. DNA for the CDR3: TGTGCCAGTACCGAGAGGGGCCGGGGAAGGGAGACCCAGTACTTC. The gene calls are TRBV19 and TRBJ2-5; D may be TRBD1 or TRBD2 (5 bases each). The CDR3 is 15 amino acids. Germline V gene sequence: CDR1 LNHDA, CDR2 SQIVND (reference sequence). V lost 7 bases and J lost 5, with 20 bases in between.